The 23 T cell receptor beta chains below were found in one sample sequenced in a study of persistence of HIV-infected CD4 T cells. This was the immunoSEQ version 4 assay in survey mode. Some clones are missing from TCRdb's copy, which holds only in-frame ones; the method was immunoSEQ multiplex PCR. The table shows under 20,000 clones, with about four fifths occurring only once. These receptors' targets are unknown. Cells were stimulated with CMV-infected fibroblast lysates at 8.5 to 10 ug/mL. Responding CD4+ T cells were sorted by upregulation of both CD40 ligand and CD69. The starting material was CD4+ T cells sorted from PBMCs after roughly 18-hour stimulation, obtained from a patient who received antiretroviral therapy. These receptors originate from an adult man with HIV who was CMV-seropositive.

CDR3 coding DNA: TGTGCCAGCAGCCTACGATCGGGGGGGGATACGCAGTATTTT. Amino acid sequence: CASSLRSGGDTQYF. The chain is built from TRBV7-9 and TRBJ2-3, with 8 bases matching TRBD2. J gave up 6 bases and V 5 bases, and 7 bases lay outside the gene matches. CDR1 is SEHNR and CDR2 is FQNEAQ in the germline V gene (reference sequence). This CDR3 contains 14 residues.

This clone is labeled as medium-sized. The V and J genes are TRBV27 and TRBJ1-5, with no clear D. CDR1 MNHEY and CDR2 SMNVEV come from the germline V gene (reference sequence). This CDR3 comprises 13 residues. V was trimmed by 5 bases and J by 10 bases, leaving 15 bases between them. The CDR3 DNA follows: TGTGCCAGCAGTGTCAACAGCCTTTCCCCCCAGCATTTT. Its protein product is CASSVNSLSPQHF.

The V gene is TRBV12-3 or TRBV12-4, the J gene TRBJ2-1, with a weak D call TRBD1 (6 bases). This CDR3 contains 13 residues. Trimming took 5 bases from V and 7 from J, leaving 12 bases between them. CDR3 coding DNA: TGTGCCAGCAGTACTACAGGGTTAAATGAGCAGTTCTTC. It encodes CASSTTGLNEQFF.

The chain is built from TRBV6-5 and TRBJ1-2; D is undetermined. Per germline, CDR1 MNHEY and CDR2 SVGAGI. The CDR3 covers 13 residues. V shed 7 bases and J shed 7 bases, with 16 bases lying between them. Here the CDR3 reads CASTPGPVGGYTF. DNA for the CDR3: TGTGCCAGCACACCGGGCCCCGTCGGTGGCTACACCTTC.

The chain is built from TRBV6-5 and TRBJ2-3; 7 bases align to TRBD1. Germline trimming cut 10 bases from V and 2 bases from J; bases unmatched to any gene: 6. This CDR3 comprises 13 residues. Germline lookup yields CDR1 MNHEY and CDR2 SVGAGI. In DNA, the CDR3 is TGTGCCATCCAGGACAGGTCCACAGATACGCAGTATTTT. This codes for CAIQDRSTDTQYF.

The sample holds one count of this clone. The chain has TRBV27 and TRBJ1-2; D might be TRBD1 (5 bases). The ends were cut back, 0 bases at V and 3 bases at J, with 8 bases in the middle. Germline lookup yields CDR1 MNHEY and CDR2 SMNVEV (reference sequence). The CDR3 is 14 amino acids. The DNA of the CDR3 is TGTGCCAGCAGTTTATCGACGGGGGACTATGGCTACACCTTC. This encodes CASSLSTGDYGYTF.

The chain has TRBV27 and TRBJ1-1; 7 bases line up with TRBD1. Per the germline V gene, CDR1 is MNHEY and CDR2 is SMNVEV (reference sequence). J gave up 1 base and V 5 bases, and 7 bases lay outside the gene matches. The CDR3 runs 15 residues. The chain's CDR3 is CASSPRTGGNTEAFF. The CDR3 DNA reads TGTGCCAGCAGTCCCAGGACAGGCGGGAACACTGAAGCTTTCTTT.

This sequence joins TRBV7-9 and TRBJ2-7; TRBD1 matches 8 bases. J gave up 9 bases and V 3 bases, and 13 bases lay outside the gene matches. The length of the CDR3 is 15 residues. Germline V gene data show CDR1 as SEHNR and CDR2 as FQNEAQ (reference sequence). CDR3: CASSFFSEQGDGQYF. CDR3 in DNA: TGTGCCAGCAGCTTTTTCTCCGAACAGGGGGACGGGCAGTACTTC.

The chain joins TRBV27 to TRBJ2-7; 9 bases fit TRBD1. The V gene's germline CDR1 is MNHEY and CDR2 SMNVEV (reference sequence). Germline trimming cut 3 bases from V and 3 bases from J; bases unmatched to any gene: 6. The CDR3 sequence is 15 residues long. Written as DNA, the CDR3 is TGTGCCAGCAGTTTGAAACTGGACAGGGGCTACGAGCAGTACTTC. Amino acid sequence: CASSLKLDRGYEQYF.

CDR3 in DNA: TGTGCCAGCAGTTTACCCACAGGGTATTATTCACCCCTCCACTTT. Translated, it gives CASSLPTGYYSPLHF. The rearrangement joins TRBV28 to TRBJ1-6, with a possible D match to TRBD1 (6 bases). Germline V gives CDR1 MDHEN, CDR2 SYDVKM. This CDR3 region has 15 residues. The germline V and J ends were trimmed by 2 bases and 8 bases, with 13 bases remaining between them.

V usage is TRBV4-2 and J usage is TRBJ2-3; 9 bases are a match to TRBD2. The CDR3 loop spans 15 amino acids. Germline-derived CDR1 and CDR2 are LGHNA and YNFKEQ. Germline trimming cut 3 bases from V and 6 bases from J; bases unmatched to any gene: 7. This CDR3 is CASSQASGGRDTQYF. CDR3 DNA sequence: TGTGCCAGCAGCCAGGCCAGCGGGGGGAGGGATACGCAGTATTTT.

The chain carries TRBV19 and TRBJ2-2; 8 positions match TRBD1. The V gene end was trimmed by 3 bases and the J gene end by 4 bases; junction bases not matched to a gene: 7. Germline V gene lookup returns CDR1 LNHDA and CDR2 SQIVND (reference sequence). The CDR3 loop spans 16 amino acids. CDR3 sequence: CASSIIGQGGTGELFF. Here the CDR3 DNA reads TGTGCCAGTAGTATCATTGGACAGGGAGGCACCGGGGAGCTGTTTTTT.

CDR3 sequence reads: CASSQSSQTQHLTDTQYF. DNA of the CDR3: TGCGCCAGCAGTCAATCGTCTCAGACCCAGCACCTCACAGATACGCAGTATTTT. The rearrangement uses TRBV23-1 and TRBJ2-3; no firm D call. TRBV23-1 is an ORF, and what it does is uncertain. The CDR3 is 18 amino acids. V was trimmed by 0 bases and J by 2 bases, leaving 18 bases between them.

The chain has TRBV5-1 and TRBJ1-5; TRBD1 matches 10 bases. J gave up 6 bases and V 3 bases, and 6 bases lay outside the gene matches. This CDR3 spans 15 amino acids. Germline V lookup: CDR1 SGHRS, CDR2 YFSETQ. The CDR3 here is CASSWTGGEGQPQHF. The CDR3, as DNA: TGCGCCAGCAGCTGGACAGGGGGAGAGGGTCAGCCCCAGCATTTT.

The chain recombines TRBV6-4 with TRBJ2-1; D is perhaps TRBD1 (6 bases). Germline V gene lookup returns CDR1 MRHNA and CDR2 SNTAGT. The CDR3 sequence is 16 residues long. V was cut by 6 bases and J by 0 bases, with 15 bases left in between. Here the CDR3 reads CASSIRGDGSYNEQFF. CDR3 DNA: TGTGCCAGCAGCATCAGGGGTGACGGCTCCTACAATGAGCAGTTCTTC.

J is TRBJ2-2 and V is TRBV4-1, with 8 bases aligning to TRBD1. With 5 bases clipped from V and 1 base from J, the junction kept 0 bases outside the gene matches. Germline V gene data show CDR1 as MGHRA and CDR2 as YSYEKL. This CDR3 has 14 amino acids. CDR3 coding DNA: TGCGCCAGCAGCGACAGGGGGAACACCGGGGAGCTGTTTTTT. Amino acids: CASSDRGNTGELFF.

The chain is built from TRBV10-3 and TRBJ1-1, with D perhaps matching TRBD1 (5 bases). The V gene's germline CDR1 is ENHRY and CDR2 SYGVKD. V was cut by 4 bases and J by 0 bases, with 9 bases left in between. The CDR3 runs to 14 residues. The DNA for the CDR3 is TGTGCCATCAGTGGGAGGGGAGTGAACACTGAAGCTTTCTTT. Protein sequence: CAISGRGVNTEAFF.

The chain combines TRBV10-3 with TRBJ2-1; 8 positions match TRBD2. Germline V gene lookup returns CDR1 ENHRY and CDR2 SYGVKD. This CDR3 is built from 12 residues. Trimming at V came to 2 bases and at J to 13 bases, leaving 4 bases not matched to a gene. This CDR3 reads CAISEAREGQFF. Written as DNA, the CDR3 is TGTGCCATCAGTGAGGCTCGGGAGGGACAGTTCTTC.

The rearrangement links TRBV7-2 to TRBJ2-2; D call uncertain. This CDR3 comprises 13 residues. The germline V gene has CDR1 SGHTA and CDR2 FQGNSA. V was pared by 1 base and J by 5 bases, with 5 bases between. The CDR3 coding sequence is TGTGCCAGCAGCTTAGTACTGACCGGGGAGCTGTTTTTT. It encodes CASSLVLTGELFF.

This clone was detected once. The J gene is TRBJ1-5, the V gene TRBV7-9; D not certain. The V and J ends lost 1 base and 4 bases respectively, with 8 bases between them. CDR3 length equals 14 residues. Germline V lookup: CDR1 SEHNR, CDR2 FQNEAQ (reference sequence). The CDR3 coding sequence is TGTGCCAGCAGCTTAGAAAGCAATAATCAGCCCCAGCATTTT. This gives the protein CASSLESNNQPQHF.

The chain recombines TRBV27 with TRBJ2-7; 11 bases are shared with TRBD2. V gave up 3 bases and J gave up 1 base; unmatched junction bases: 2. Germline V gene sequence: CDR1 MNHEY, CDR2 SMNVEV (reference sequence). The CDR3 runs to 15 residues. CDR3 sequence reads: CASSFTSGGSYEQYF. CDR3 DNA: TGTGCCAGCAGTTTTACTAGCGGGGGTTCCTACGAGCAGTACTTC.

The chain is built from TRBV29-1 and TRBJ2-7; maybe TRBD2 (5 bases). CDR3 length: 12 residues. Germline V gene sequence: CDR1 SQVTM, CDR2 ANQGSEA. Trimming cost V 6 bases and J 4 bases, with 13 bases left between them. CDR3 DNA sequence: TGCAGCGTCGCGGACTCTAGGTACGAGCAGTACTTC. Encoded protein: CSVADSRYEQYF.

V is TRBV7-8 and J is TRBJ1-4; D remains unclear. The V and J ends lost 1 base and 7 bases respectively, with 10 bases between them. The CDR3 runs to 14 residues. CDR1 is SGHVS and CDR2 is FQNEAQ in the germline V gene. The CDR3 here is CASSLVSRGEKLFF. The CDR3 DNA follows: TGTGCCAGCAGCTTAGTGTCAAGAGGTGAAAAACTGTTTTTT.